The sequence of this TCR beta chain was determined in a study of T cells in Graves' hyperthyroidism and ophthalmopathy. Study in general: It was at initial diagnosis, before any treatment, that peripheral blood was collected.

General study findings and limits: Ophthalmopathy got predicted by the model a median 6.5 months before its onset.

Patients aged 18 to 65 had newly diagnosed hyperthyroidism of under 2 months' duration. Lactation, pregnancy, other autoimmune disease or uncontrolled infection led to exclusion of patients. Amplification yielded TCR beta CDR3 regions, with RNA transcripts as the source. The HTBI primer set served for first-round RT-PCR of the TCR CDR3. TCRdb reanalysed the multiplex PCR reads using MiXCR and keeps one entry per CDR3 protein. The sample contains about 270,000 distinct CDR3 sequences, around 15% of which appear only once. This clonotype was picked up a small number of times. Its specificity is unknown. The CDR3 covers 14 residues. Germline V gives CDR1 MNHEY, CDR2 SVGEGT. V dropped 7 bases and J dropped 4 bases, with 14 bases sitting between them.

The source is a woman in her fifties or sixties with Graves' hyperthyroidism that later progressed to Graves' ophthalmopathy. Sequenced: blood. The chain couples TRBV6-2 or TRBV6-3 to TRBJ2-1; maybe TRBD2 (5 bases). The CDR3 loop reads CASTPGWEYNEQFF. The CDR3 DNA reads as TGTGCCAGCACCCCCGGATGGGAGTACAATGAGCAGTTCTTC.